One and the same sample provided the 27 T cell receptor beta chains below, sequenced in a study of T cell responses to AZD1222 COVID-19 vaccine. Libraries were prepared by immunoSEQ multiplex PCR; TCRdb keeps only in-frame clonotypes and omits some of them. The repertoire holds some 140,000 clones, with around 85% as singletons. The sequencing here drew on peripheral blood, taken on day 0 of MenACWY control vaccination. Source of these receptors: an adult in good health.

The genes are TRBV19 and TRBJ2-1; D unclear. The CDR3 totals 13 residues. V lost 2 bases and J lost 4, with 6 bases in between. Germline CDR1 and CDR2: LNHDA and SQIVND (reference sequence). In nucleotides, the CDR3 is TGTGCCAGTAGTATAACGCTGTACAATGAGCAGTTCTTC. Translation: CASSITLYNEQFF.

The chain uses TRBV2 and TRBJ1-5; the D is unclear. The CDR3 covers 15 residues. Germline assignment: CDR1 SNHLY and CDR2 FYNNEI. Trimming cost V 6 bases and J 0 bases, with 12 bases left between them. The CDR3 sequence is CASSPGIYSNQPQHF. The CDR3 bases are TGTGCCAGCAGCCCTGGGATATATAGCAATCAGCCCCAGCATTTT. The variable domain in full, with the rest retrieved from reference TRBV2 and TRBJ1-5, is EPEVTQTPSHQVTQMGQEVILRCVPISNHLYFYWYRQILGQKVEFLVSFYNNEISEKSEIFDDQFSVERPDGSNFTLKIRSTKLEDSAMYFCASSPGIYSNQPQHFGDGTRLSIL.

The chain uses TRBV9 and TRBJ1-5; no clear D. Germline-derived CDR1 and CDR2 are SGDLS and YYNGEE. This CDR3 region has 15 residues. V lost 0 bases, J lost 2 bases, and 9 bases lay in between. As DNA, the CDR3 is TGTGCCAGCAGCGTAGGACCAGCAGGCAATCAGCCCCAGCATTTT. Its protein is CASSVGPAGNQPQHF.

The chain combines TRBV6-5 with TRBJ1-6; no reliable D call. Trimming pared 0 bases from V and 10 bases from J, leaving 10 bases between. The CDR3 loop spans 14 amino acids. Germline V gene lookup returns CDR1 MNHEY and CDR2 SVGAGI. The CDR3 DNA follows: TGTGCCAGCAGTTACTCGACCACGGCATCACCCCTCCACTTT. Translated, it gives CASSYSTTASPLHF.

The chain combines TRBV19 with TRBJ1-2; 7 bases line up with TRBD1. The CDR3 has 13 residues. The V gene's germline CDR1 is LNHDA and CDR2 SQIVND (reference sequence). V trimming: 7 bases; J trimming: 2 bases; junction bases outside the gene matches: 4. The CDR3 is CASTRGGNYGYTF. CDR3 DNA sequence: TGTGCCAGTACCAGGGGGGGAAACTATGGCTACACCTTC. Together with reference TRBV19 and TRBJ1-2, the CDR3 gives the full variable domain: DGGITQSPKYLFRKEGQNVTLSCEQNLNHDAMYWYRQDPGQGLRLIYYSQIVNDFQKGDIAEGYSVSREKKESFPLTVTSAQKNPTAFYLCASTRGGNYGYTFGSGTRLTVV.

This chain connects TRBV5-8 to TRBJ1-6, with D possibly matching TRBD1 (5 bases). This CDR3 is built from 14 residues. Germline CDR1 reads SGHTS; CDR2 reads YDEGEE. Trimming removed 4 bases from V and 9 bases from J, with 14 bases in between. The CDR3 is CASSPDTGFSPLHF. The CDR3 nucleotides read TGTGCCAGCAGCCCGGACACTGGATTTTCACCCCTCCACTTT.

The chain recombines TRBV5-1 with TRBJ1-2, with D possibly being TRBD1 (5 bases). This CDR3 region has 13 residues. Germline V gene lookup returns CDR1 SGHRS and CDR2 YFSETQ. With 0 bases removed from V and 7 bases from J, the gap between germline ends came to 10 bases. The CDR3 here is CASSLEWGSGYTF. In nucleotides, the CDR3 is TGCGCCAGCAGCTTGGAATGGGGGTCTGGCTACACCTTC. The full variable domain, in which reference TRBV5-1 and TRBJ1-2 provide the parts outside the CDR3, is KAGVTQTPRYLIKTRGQQVTLSCSPISGHRSVSWYQQTPGQGLQFLFEYFSETQRNKGNFPGRFSGRQFSNSRSEMNVSTLELGDSALYLCASSLEWGSGYTFGSGTRLTVV.

This rearrangement joins TRBV24-1 to TRBJ2-2; 8 bases fit TRBD1. The length of the CDR3 is 16 residues. The V segment lost 4 bases and the J segment 0 bases; nucleotides outside the gene matches: 3. Looked up from germline, CDR1 is KGHDR and CDR2 is SFDVKD. The CDR3 spells CATSDWTGPNTGELFF. The DNA for the CDR3 is TGTGCCACCAGTGACTGGACAGGGCCGAACACCGGGGAGCTGTTTTTT.

The V call is TRBV21-1, the J call TRBJ1-1; TRBD1, the table's D call, was not compared with the DNA. TRBV21-1 is an annotated pseudogene. CDR3 length: 14 residues. This CDR3 is CASSNGTENTEAFF. CDR3 bases: TGTGCCAGCAGCAATGGGACAGAGAACACTGAAGCTTTCTTT.

The V and J genes are TRBV6-1 and TRBJ2-2; D uncertain. The germline gives CDR1 MNHNS, CDR2 SASEGT. V gave up 2 bases and J gave up 6 bases, with 10 bases separating them. This CDR3 is 14 amino acids long. DNA of the CDR3: TGTGCCAGCAGTGAATGGAGTAGCCCCGGGGAGCTGTTTTTT. It encodes CASSEWSSPGELFF.

The chain carries TRBV3-1 (or the pseudogene TRBV3-2) and TRBJ1-1; a possible D gene is TRBD1 (6 bases). Per the germline V gene, CDR1 is LGHDT and CDR2 is YNNKEL (reference sequence). V lost 4 bases to trimming and J lost 4 bases, with 10 bases between them. The CDR3 is 13 residues long. CDR3: CASSPGRGTEAFF. The CDR3 bases are TGTGCCAGCAGCCCCGGCAGGGGCACTGAAGCTTTCTTT.

The rearrangement joins TRBV5-4 to TRBJ1-2, with 7 bases fitting TRBD1. This CDR3 contains 16 residues. Germline-derived CDR1 and CDR2 are SGHNT and YYREEE (reference sequence). Germline trimming cut 4 bases from V and 4 bases from J; bases unmatched to any gene: 13. In nucleotides, the CDR3 is TGTGCCAGCAGCACAGGACAATCAGGGGGTAGCTATGGCTACACCTTC. Translated: CASSTGQSGGSYGYTF.

The rearrangement uses TRBV15 and TRBJ1-4; no clear D gene. The V end was cut by 0 bases, the J end by 7 bases, with 12 bases between. The CDR3 is 15 residues long. In germline, CDR1 is LNHNV, CDR2 YYDKDF (reference sequence). In DNA, the CDR3 is TGTGCCACCAGCAGAGATCCCGGAGGAAGTGAAAAACTGTTTTTT. It yields the protein CATSRDPGGSEKLFF. Supplemented by reference TRBV15 and TRBJ1-4, the full variable domain reads DAMVIQNPRYQVTQFGKPVTLSCSQTLNHNVMYWYQQKSSQAPKLLFHYYDKDFNNEADTPDNFQSRRPNTSFCFLDIRSPGLGDTAMYLCATSRDPGGSEKLFFGSGTQLSVL.

CDR3 sequence (DNA): TGTGCTAGTGGTGGGACAGATAGCAATCAGCCCCAGCATTTT. This codes for CASGGTDSNQPQHF. The rearrangement joins TRBV12-5 to TRBJ1-5, with 7 bases aligning to TRBD1. CDR1 is LGHNT and CDR2 is FRNRAP in the germline V gene. The CDR3 consists of 14 residues. V lost 5 bases and J lost 0; bases outside the gene matches: 1.

This chain links TRBV2 with TRBJ2-7, with D unclear. With 8 bases removed from V and 3 bases from J, the gap between germline ends came to 14 bases. Germline CDR1 is SNHLY and CDR2 is FYNNEI. The CDR3 has 13 residues. The CDR3 sequence is CASGQVWDYEQYV. As DNA, the CDR3 is TGTGCCAGCGGGCAAGTCTGGGACTACGAGCAGTACGTC.

This clone was counted a single time. The rearrangement links TRBV4-1 to TRBJ2-7, with D possibly being TRBD1 (5 bases). Germline V CDR1 and CDR2: MGHRA, YSYEKL. CDR3 length equals 14 residues. For the CDR3, the DNA is TGCGCCAGCAGCCAAGATTGCAGGGTACAGGAAAGGGCCGTC. Protein sequence: CASSQDCRVQERAV.

This chain links TRBV7-2 with TRBJ1-1; 9 bases align to TRBD1. The CDR3 totals 15 residues. The V gene's germline CDR1 is SGHTA and CDR2 FQGNSA. V gave up 5 bases and J gave up 6 bases; unmatched junction bases: 10. The CDR3 DNA reads TGTGCCAGCAGCCTTTGGACAGGGGAGGTAGCTGAAGCTTTCTTT. Encoded protein: CASSLWTGEVAEAFF.

The CDR3, as DNA: TGTGCCAGTAGTACGGGGGACTACAATGAGCAGTTCTTC. Translation gives CASSTGDYNEQFF. The chain combines TRBV19 with TRBJ2-1, with D tentatively TRBD2 (6 bases). Germline V gives CDR1 LNHDA, CDR2 SQIVND (reference sequence). The CDR3 totals 13 residues. V was trimmed by 4 bases and J by 3 bases, leaving 7 bases between them. The variable domain in full, with the rest retrieved from reference TRBV19 and TRBJ2-1, is DGGITQSPKYLFRKEGQNVTLSCEQNLNHDAMYWYRQDPGQGLRLIYYSQIVNDFQKGDIAEGYSVSREKKESFPLTVTSAQKNPTAFYLCASSTGDYNEQFFGPGTRLTVL.

V gene TRBV29-1 combines with J gene TRBJ2-5; 10 bases agree with TRBD1. V was pared by 7 bases and J by 0 bases, with 5 bases of the junction left unmatched. The CDR3 covers 14 residues. Germline CDR1 SQVTM, CDR2 ANQGSEA. CDR3 DNA: TGCAGCGCCCGGGACAGGGGAAACCAAGAGACCCAGTACTTC. Protein sequence: CSARDRGNQETQYF.

This clone was seen a handful of times. The CDR3 DNA reads as TGTGCCAGCTCCCTGTCCACCGGGGAGCTGTTTTTT. As protein: CASSLSTGELFF. The rearrangement uses TRBV2 and TRBJ2-2; no clear D. V dropped 8 bases and J dropped 4 bases, with 8 bases sitting between them. Germline lookup yields CDR1 SNHLY and CDR2 FYNNEI. This CDR3 has 12 amino acids.

The genes are TRBV30 and TRBJ2-7, with a possible D match to TRBD1 (6 bases). CDR1 GTSNPN and CDR2 SVGIG come from the germline V gene (reference sequence). This CDR3 contains 14 residues. V was trimmed by 0 bases and J by 3 bases, leaving 12 bases between them. The CDR3 sequence is CAWSVGGAYYEQYF. The DNA for the CDR3 is TGTGCCTGGAGTGTAGGGGGAGCCTACTACGAGCAGTACTTC.

This rearrangement joins TRBV2 to TRBJ1-2; TRBD1 matches at 9 bases. The CDR3 totals 14 residues. CDR1 is SNHLY and CDR2 is FYNNEI in the germline V gene. J was trimmed by 6 bases and V by 5 bases; bases with no gene match: 7. CDR3 protein: CASSQKQGADGYTF. CDR3 nucleotide sequence: TGTGCCAGCAGTCAAAAACAGGGGGCTGATGGCTACACCTTC.

The rearrangement uses TRBV28 and TRBJ1-5; weak D call: TRBD1 (6 bases). The CDR3 covers 13 residues. Trimming left V 5 bases short and J 5 bases short, with 10 bases between. The germline CDR1 and CDR2 sequences are MDHEN and SYDVKM. CDR3 coding DNA: TGTGCCAGCAGTCCAGGGGAGTATCAGCCCCAGCATTTT. This translates into CASSPGEYQPQHF.

This chain links TRBV19 with TRBJ1-1; TRBD1 aligns across 7 bases. Trimming took 1 base from V and 1 from J; bases not matched to a gene: 6. This CDR3 region has 16 residues. Germline V lookup: CDR1 LNHDA, CDR2 SQIVND (reference sequence). CDR3 sequence reads: CASSIGGTVTNTEAFF. The CDR3 coding sequence is TGTGCCAGTAGTATAGGGGGGACAGTCACGAACACTGAAGCTTTCTTT. The full variable domain, with the rest looked up from reference TRBV19 and TRBJ1-1, is DGGITQSPKYLFRKEGQNVTLSCEQNLNHDAMYWYRQDPGQGLRLIYYSQIVNDFQKGDIAEGYSVSREKKESFPLTVTSAQKNPTAFYLCASSIGGTVTNTEAFFGQGTRLTVV.

The J gene is TRBJ1-1, the V gene TRBV19; D is uncertain. The CDR3 is 13 residues long. Trimming shortened V by 3 bases and J by 1 base, and 6 bases separated the two germline ends. CDR1 is LNHDA and CDR2 is SQIVND in the germline V gene (reference sequence). In DNA form, the CDR3 reads TGTGCCAGTAGTATGTCAAGGAACACTGAAGCTTTCTTT. Encoded protein: CASSMSRNTEAFF. The full variable domain, in which reference TRBV19 and TRBJ1-1 provide the parts outside the CDR3, is DGGITQSPKYLFRKEGQNVTLSCEQNLNHDAMYWYRQDPGQGLRLIYYSQIVNDFQKGDIAEGYSVSREKKESFPLTVTSAQKNPTAFYLCASSMSRNTEAFFGQGTRLTVV.

The rearrangement joins TRBV25-1 to TRBJ1-5; tentatively, D is TRBD1 (6 bases). The germline gives CDR1 MGHDK, CDR2 SYGVNS. Trimming removed 6 bases from V and 11 bases from J, with 14 bases in between. The CDR3 has 12 residues. The CDR3 spells CASSLAQGSQHF. CDR3 DNA sequence: TGTGCCAGCAGCCTCGCACAGGGATCCCAGCATTTT. Full variable domain (missing parts from reference TRBV25-1 and TRBJ1-5): EADIYQTPRYLVIGTGKKITLECSQTMGHDKMYWYQQDPGMELHLIHYSYGVNSTEKGDLSSESTVSRIRTEHFPLTLESARPSHTSQYLCASSLAQGSQHFGDGTRLSIL.

V usage is TRBV5-1 and J usage is TRBJ1-3; no reliable D call. Germline V CDR1 and CDR2: SGHRS, YFSETQ. This CDR3 has 14 residues. V lost 0 bases to trimming and J lost 4 bases, with 8 bases between them. The CDR3 DNA reads as TGCGCCAGCAGCTTGGAGGCGGCGGGAAACACCATATATTTT. It encodes CASSLEAAGNTIYF.